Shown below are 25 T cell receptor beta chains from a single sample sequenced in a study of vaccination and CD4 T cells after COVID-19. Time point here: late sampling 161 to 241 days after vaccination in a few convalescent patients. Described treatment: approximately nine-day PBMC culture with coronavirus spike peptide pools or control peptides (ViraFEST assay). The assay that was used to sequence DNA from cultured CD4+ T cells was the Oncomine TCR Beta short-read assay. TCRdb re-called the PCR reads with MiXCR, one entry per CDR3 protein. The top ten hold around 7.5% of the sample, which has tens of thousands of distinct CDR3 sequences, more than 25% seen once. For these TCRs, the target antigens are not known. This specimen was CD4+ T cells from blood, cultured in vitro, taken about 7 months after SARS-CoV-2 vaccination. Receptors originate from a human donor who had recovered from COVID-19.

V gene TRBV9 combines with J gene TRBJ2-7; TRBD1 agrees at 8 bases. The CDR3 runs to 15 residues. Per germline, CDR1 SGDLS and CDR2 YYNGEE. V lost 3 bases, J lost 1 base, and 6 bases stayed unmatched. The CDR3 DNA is TGTGCCAGCAGCGAAAGACAGGGGCTGTCCTACGAGCAGTACTTC. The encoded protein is CASSERQGLSYEQYF.

In DNA form, the CDR3 reads TGTGCCAGCAGAGAAACAGGGGCCTCCTACGAGCAGTACTTC. Protein product: CASRETGASYEQYF. J is TRBJ2-7 and V is TRBV28; 7 bases fit TRBD1. V lost 6 bases and J lost 0; bases outside the gene matches: 5. Germline V gene sequence: CDR1 MDHEN, CDR2 SYDVKM. The CDR3 extends over 14 amino acids.

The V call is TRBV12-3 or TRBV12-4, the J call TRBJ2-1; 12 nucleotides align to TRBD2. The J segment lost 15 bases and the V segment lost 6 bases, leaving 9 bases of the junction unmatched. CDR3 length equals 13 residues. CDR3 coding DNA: TGTGCCAGCAGCACTCTAGCGGGAGGGTCCGCGTTCTTC. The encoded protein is CASSTLAGGSAFF.

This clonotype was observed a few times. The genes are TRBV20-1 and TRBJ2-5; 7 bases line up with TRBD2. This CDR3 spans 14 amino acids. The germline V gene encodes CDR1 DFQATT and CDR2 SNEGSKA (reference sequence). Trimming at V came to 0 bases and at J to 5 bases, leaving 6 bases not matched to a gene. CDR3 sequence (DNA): TGCAGTGCTAGAGATCCCAGCGGGACTGAGACCCAGTACTTC. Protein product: CSARDPSGTETQYF.

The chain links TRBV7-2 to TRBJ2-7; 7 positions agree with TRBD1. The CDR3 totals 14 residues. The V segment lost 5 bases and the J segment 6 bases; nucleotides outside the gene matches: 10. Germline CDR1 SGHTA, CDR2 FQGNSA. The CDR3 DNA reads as TGTGCCAGCAGCCCAAGACAGGGCTTCACCGAGCAGTACTTC. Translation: CASSPRQGFTEQYF.

DNA for the CDR3: TGCAGCGTAAGACTAGCGGGACAAGAGACCCAGTACTTC. Translated, it gives CSVRLAGQETQYF. J is TRBJ2-5 and V is TRBV29-1; 11 bases are a match to TRBD2. CDR3 size: 13 residues. Germline lookup yields CDR1 SQVTM and CDR2 ANQGSEA. The ends lost 6 bases at V and 2 bases at J; junction bases unmatched: 2.

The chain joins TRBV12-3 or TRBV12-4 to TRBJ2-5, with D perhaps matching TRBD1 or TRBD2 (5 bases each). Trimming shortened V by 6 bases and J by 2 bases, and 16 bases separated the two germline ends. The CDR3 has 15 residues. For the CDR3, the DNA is TGTGCCAGCAGAGCCGGGACGCTGGTTCAAGAGACCCAGTACTTC. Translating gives CASRAGTLVQETQYF.

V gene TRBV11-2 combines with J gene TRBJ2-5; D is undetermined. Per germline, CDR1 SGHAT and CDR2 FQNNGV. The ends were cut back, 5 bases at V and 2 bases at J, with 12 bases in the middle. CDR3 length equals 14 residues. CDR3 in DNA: TGTGCCAGCAGCCCAGGTGCGGTACAAGAGACCCAGTACTTC. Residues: CASSPGAVQETQYF.

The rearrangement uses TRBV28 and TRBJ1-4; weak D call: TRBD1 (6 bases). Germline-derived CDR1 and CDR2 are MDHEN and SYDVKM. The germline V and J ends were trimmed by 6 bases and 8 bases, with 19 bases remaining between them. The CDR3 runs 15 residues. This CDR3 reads CASRVGGQTDEKLFF. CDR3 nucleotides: TGTGCCAGCAGGGTAGGCGGACAGACAGACGAAAAACTGTTTTTT.

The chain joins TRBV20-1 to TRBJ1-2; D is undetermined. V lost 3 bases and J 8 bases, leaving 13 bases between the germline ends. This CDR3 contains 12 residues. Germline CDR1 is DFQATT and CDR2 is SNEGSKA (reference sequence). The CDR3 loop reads CSARLSTDGYTF. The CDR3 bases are TGCAGTGCTAGGCTGTCAACAGACGGCTACACCTTC.

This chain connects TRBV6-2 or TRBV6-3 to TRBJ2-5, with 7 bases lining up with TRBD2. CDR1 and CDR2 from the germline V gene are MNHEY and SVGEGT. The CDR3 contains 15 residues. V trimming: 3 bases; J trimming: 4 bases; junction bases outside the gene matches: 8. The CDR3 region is CASSYGGGVRETQYF. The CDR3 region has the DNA TGTGCCAGCAGTTATGGGGGAGGGGTTAGAGAGACCCAGTACTTC.

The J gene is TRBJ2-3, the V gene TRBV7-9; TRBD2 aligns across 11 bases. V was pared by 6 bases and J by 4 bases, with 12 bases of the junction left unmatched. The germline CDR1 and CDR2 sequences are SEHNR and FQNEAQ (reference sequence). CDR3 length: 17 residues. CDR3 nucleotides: TGTGCCAGCAGGACCCTACTAGCGGGAGCTTCCCCAGATACGCAGTATTTT. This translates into CASRTLLAGASPDTQYF. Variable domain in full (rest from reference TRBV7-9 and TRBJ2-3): DTGVSQNPRHKITKRGQNVTFRCDPISEHNRLYWYRQTLGQGPEFLTYFQNEAQLEKSRLLSDRFSAERPKGSFSTLEIQRTEQGDSAMYLCASRTLLAGASPDTQYFGPGTRLTVL.

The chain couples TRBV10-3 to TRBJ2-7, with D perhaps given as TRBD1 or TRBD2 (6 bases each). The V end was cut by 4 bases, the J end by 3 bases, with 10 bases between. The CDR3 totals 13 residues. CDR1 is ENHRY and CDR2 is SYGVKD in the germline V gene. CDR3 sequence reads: CAISGGDNYEQYF. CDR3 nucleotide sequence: TGTGCCATCAGTGGGGGGGACAACTACGAGCAGTACTTC.

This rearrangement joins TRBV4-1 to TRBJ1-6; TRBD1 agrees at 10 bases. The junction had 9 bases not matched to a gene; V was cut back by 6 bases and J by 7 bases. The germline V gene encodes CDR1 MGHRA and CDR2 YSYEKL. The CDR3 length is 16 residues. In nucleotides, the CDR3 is TGCGCCAGCAGGTCGGGACAGGGGAAGGGAAATTCACCCCTCCACTTT. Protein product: CASRSGQGKGNSPLHF.

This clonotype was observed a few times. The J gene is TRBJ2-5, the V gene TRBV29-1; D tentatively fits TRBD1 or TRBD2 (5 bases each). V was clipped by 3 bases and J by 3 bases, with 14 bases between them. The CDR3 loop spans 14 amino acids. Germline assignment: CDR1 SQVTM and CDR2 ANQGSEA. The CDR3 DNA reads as TGCAGCGTTGATTTTGGGACGTTAGAAGAGACCCAGTACTTC. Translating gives CSVDFGTLEETQYF.

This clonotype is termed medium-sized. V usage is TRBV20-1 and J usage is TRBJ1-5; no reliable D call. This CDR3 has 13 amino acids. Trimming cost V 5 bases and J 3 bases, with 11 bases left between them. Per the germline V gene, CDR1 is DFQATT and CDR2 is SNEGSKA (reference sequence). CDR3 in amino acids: CSARRAFNQPQHF. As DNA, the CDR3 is TGCAGTGCTCGCCGGGCCTTCAATCAGCCCCAGCATTTT.

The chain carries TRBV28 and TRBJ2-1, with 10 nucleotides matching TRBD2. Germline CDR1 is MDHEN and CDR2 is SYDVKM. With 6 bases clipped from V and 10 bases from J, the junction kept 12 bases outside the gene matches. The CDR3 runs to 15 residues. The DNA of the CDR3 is TGTGCCAGCAGCCCCGGGCTAGCGGGAGTCGGGGAGCAGTTCTTC. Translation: CASSPGLAGVGEQFF.

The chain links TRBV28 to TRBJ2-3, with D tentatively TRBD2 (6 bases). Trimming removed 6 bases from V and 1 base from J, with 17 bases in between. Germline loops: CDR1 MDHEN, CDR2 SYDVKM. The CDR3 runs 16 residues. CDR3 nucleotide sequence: TGTGCCAGCAGCTACCTCGGGGGACGACGCACAGATACGCAGTATTTT. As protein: CASSYLGGRRTDTQYF. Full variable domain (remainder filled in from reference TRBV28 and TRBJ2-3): DVKVTQSSRYLVKRTGEKVFLECVQDMDHENMFWYRQDPGLGLRLIYFSYDVKMKEKGDIPEGYSVSREKKERFSLILESASTNQTSMYLCASSYLGGRRTDTQYFGPGTRLTVL.

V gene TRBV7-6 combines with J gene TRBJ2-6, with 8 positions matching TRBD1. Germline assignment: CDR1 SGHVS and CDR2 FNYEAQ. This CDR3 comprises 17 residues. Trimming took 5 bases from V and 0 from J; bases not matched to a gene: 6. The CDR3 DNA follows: TGTGCCAGCAGCACAAGACAGGGGCCCTCTGGGGCCAACGTCCTGACTTTC. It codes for CASSTRQGPSGANVLTF.

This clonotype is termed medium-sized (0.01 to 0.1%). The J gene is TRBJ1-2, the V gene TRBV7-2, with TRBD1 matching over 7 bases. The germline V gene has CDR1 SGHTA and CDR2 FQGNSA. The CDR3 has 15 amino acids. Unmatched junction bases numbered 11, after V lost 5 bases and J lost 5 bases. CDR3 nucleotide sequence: TGTGCCAGCAGCGAAGACAGGGCTTCCCTTTATGGCTACACCTTC. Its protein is CASSEDRASLYGYTF.

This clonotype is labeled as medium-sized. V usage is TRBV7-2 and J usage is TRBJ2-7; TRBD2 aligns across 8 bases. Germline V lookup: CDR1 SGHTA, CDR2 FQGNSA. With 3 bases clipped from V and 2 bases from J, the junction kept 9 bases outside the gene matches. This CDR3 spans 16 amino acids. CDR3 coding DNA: TGTGCCAGCAGCTTGCCCGGAGGCGGGAGGACCTACGAGCAGTACTTC. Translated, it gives CASSLPGGGRTYEQYF.

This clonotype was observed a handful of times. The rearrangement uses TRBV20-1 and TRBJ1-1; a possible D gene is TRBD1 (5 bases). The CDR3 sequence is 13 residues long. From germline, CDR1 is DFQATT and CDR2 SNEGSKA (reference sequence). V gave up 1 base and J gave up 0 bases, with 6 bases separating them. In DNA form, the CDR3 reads TGCAGTGCTAGAGTGACAGTGAACACTGAAGCTTTCTTT. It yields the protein CSARVTVNTEAFF.

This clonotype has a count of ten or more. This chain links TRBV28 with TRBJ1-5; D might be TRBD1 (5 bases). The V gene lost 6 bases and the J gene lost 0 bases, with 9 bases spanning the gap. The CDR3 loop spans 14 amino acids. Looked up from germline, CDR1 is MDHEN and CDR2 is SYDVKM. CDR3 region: CASSDRFSNQPQHF. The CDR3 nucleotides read TGTGCCAGCAGCGACAGATTTAGCAATCAGCCCCAGCATTTT.

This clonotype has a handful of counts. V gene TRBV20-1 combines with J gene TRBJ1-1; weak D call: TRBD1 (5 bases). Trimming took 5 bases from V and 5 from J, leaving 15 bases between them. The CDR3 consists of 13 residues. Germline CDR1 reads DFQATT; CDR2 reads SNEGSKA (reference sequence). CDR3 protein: CSALGTGRTEAFF. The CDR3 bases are TGCAGTGCTCTCGGGACCGGGAGAACTGAAGCTTTCTTT.

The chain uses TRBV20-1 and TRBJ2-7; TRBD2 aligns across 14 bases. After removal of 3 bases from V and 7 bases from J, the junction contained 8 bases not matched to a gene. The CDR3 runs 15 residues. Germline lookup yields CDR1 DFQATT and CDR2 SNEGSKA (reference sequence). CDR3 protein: CSASGTSGSGEEQYF. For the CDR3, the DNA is TGCAGTGCTAGTGGGACTAGCGGGAGTGGGGAGGAGCAGTACTTC.